This paragraph reports one T cell receptor (beta chain). The data stem from a study of blood T cells in healthy people across ages. Combining a sample-barcoded 5' primer with a J-beta primer mix, a second PCR ran for roughly 7 to 12 cycles. Sequencing yielded, for each sample, at least 3 million paired-end reads carrying CDR3. TCRdb reprocessed the 5' RACE reads with MiXCR, giving one entry per CDR3 protein. The sample lists about 2 million distinct CDR3 sequences, around half occurring once. This TCR was sampled from a woman aged 40-49 years in good health. The sample consisted of blood.

The CDR3: CSARDSHRMGETQYF. In DNA, the CDR3 is TGCAGTGCTAGAGATTCGCATAGAATGGGAGAGACCCAGTACTTC. The chain couples TRBV20-1 to TRBJ2-7; D gene unclear. The DNA end is a closer match to TRBJ2-5, so the J assignment may be wrong. The CDR3 extends over 15 amino acids. Germline V gene sequence: CDR1 DFQATT, CDR2 SNEGSKA (reference sequence).